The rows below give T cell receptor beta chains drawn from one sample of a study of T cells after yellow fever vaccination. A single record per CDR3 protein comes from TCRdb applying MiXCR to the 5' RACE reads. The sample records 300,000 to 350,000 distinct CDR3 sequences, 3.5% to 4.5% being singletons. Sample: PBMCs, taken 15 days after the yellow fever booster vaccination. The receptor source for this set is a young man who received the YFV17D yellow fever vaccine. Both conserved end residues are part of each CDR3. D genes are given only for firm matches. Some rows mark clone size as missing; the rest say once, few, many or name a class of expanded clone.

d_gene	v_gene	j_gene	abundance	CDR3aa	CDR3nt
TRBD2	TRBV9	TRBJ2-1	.	CASSSRGGGVNEQFF	TGTGCCAGCAGCTCCCGCGGCGGGGGGGTCAATGAGCAGTTCTTC
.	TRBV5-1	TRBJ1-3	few	CASSLDPITSGNTIYF	TGCGCCAGCAGCTTGGACCCGATTACCTCTGGAAACACCATATATTTT
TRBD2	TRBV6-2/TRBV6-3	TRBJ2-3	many	CASSYDARGGRGDTQYF	TGTGCCAGCAGTTACGACGCGCGGGGGGGCCGGGGAGATACGCAGTATTTT
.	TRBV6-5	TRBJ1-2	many	CASSYSAGKAYGYTF	TGTGCCAGCAGTTACTCGGCAGGGAAGGCCTATGGCTACACCTTC
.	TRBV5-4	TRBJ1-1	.	CASARWGVAEAFF	TGTGCCAGCGCCCGATGGGGTGTCGCTGAAGCTTTCTTT
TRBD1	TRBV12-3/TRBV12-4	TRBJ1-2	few	CASNRQGVGYTF	TGTGCCAGCAACCGACAGGGAGTTGGCTACACCTTC
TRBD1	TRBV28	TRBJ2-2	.	CASSFGRSRTGGYRELFF	TGTGCCAGCAGTTTCGGGCGAAGCCGGACAGGGGGCTATCGGGAGCTGTTTTTT
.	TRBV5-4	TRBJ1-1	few	CASSSPTESNTEAFF	TGTGCCAGCAGCTCCCCGACGGAGTCGAACACTGAAGCTTTCTTT
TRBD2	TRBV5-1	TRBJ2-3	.	CASRTGGALTDTQYF	TGCGCCAGCAGGACCGGGGGGGCCCTCACAGATACGCAGTATTTT
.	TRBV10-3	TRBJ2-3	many	CAIRPRDSSTDTQYF	TGTGCCATCAGACCCCGGGACTCTTCCACAGATACGCAGTATTTT
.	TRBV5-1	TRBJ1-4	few	CASSLSQENEKLFF	TGCGCCAGCAGCTTGTCCCAGGAGAATGAAAAACTGTTTTTT
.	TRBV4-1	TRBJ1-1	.	CASSQGTSHEAFF	TGCGCCAGCAGCCAGGGGACATCACATGAAGCTTTCTTT
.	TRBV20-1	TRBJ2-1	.	CSAPSGGNYNEQFF	TGCAGTGCCCCGAGTGGGGGTAACTACAATGAGCAGTTCTTC
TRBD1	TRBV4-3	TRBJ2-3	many	CASSQGGQGADTQYF	TGCGCCAGCAGCCAGGGGGGACAGGGAGCAGATACGCAGTATTTT
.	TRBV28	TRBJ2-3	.	CASSFEDRLTDTQYF	TGTGCCAGCAGTTTCGAGGACAGACTCACAGATACGCAGTATTTT
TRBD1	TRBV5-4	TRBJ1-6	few	CASSPDRVRSPLHF	TGTGCCAGCAGCCCCGACAGGGTTCGTTCACCCCTCCACTTT
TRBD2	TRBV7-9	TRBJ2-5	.	CASSLTSGEQETQYF	TGTGCCAGCAGCTTAACTAGCGGGGAACAAGAGACCCAGTACTTC
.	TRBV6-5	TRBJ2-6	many	CASSYSHRPNVLTF	TGTGCCAGCAGTTACTCCCACCGTCCCAACGTCCTGACTTTC
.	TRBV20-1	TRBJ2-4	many	CSARGGAGAKNIQYF	TGCAGTGCTAGAGGCGGGGCGGGAGCCAAAAACATTCAGTACTTC
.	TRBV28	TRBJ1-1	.	CASSDGDGSPPEAFF	TGTGCCAGCAGCGATGGGGACGGCTCTCCCCCTGAAGCTTTCTTT
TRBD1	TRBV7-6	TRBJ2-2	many	CASSSRTGGPENTGELFF	TGTGCCAGCAGCTCCCGGACAGGGGGGCCCGAGAACACCGGGGAGCTGTTTTTT
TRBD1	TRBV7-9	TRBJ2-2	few	CASSTRQGTGELFF	TGTGCCAGCAGTACTAGACAGGGCACCGGGGAGCTGTTTTTT
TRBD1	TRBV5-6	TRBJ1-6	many	CASSSRQGYNSPLHF	TGTGCCAGCAGCTCCAGACAGGGCTATAATTCACCCCTCCACTTT
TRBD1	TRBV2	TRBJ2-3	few	CASRSTRDRLYNTQYF	TGTGCCAGCAGGAGCACCCGGGACAGGCTTTATAATACGCAGTATTTT
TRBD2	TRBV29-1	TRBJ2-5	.	CSSSGLETQYF	TGCAGCTCTAGCGGTTTGGAGACCCAGTACTTC
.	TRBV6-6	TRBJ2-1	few	CASSYGGRAYNEQFF	TGTGCCAGCAGTTACGGGGGGCGAGCATACAATGAGCAGTTCTTC